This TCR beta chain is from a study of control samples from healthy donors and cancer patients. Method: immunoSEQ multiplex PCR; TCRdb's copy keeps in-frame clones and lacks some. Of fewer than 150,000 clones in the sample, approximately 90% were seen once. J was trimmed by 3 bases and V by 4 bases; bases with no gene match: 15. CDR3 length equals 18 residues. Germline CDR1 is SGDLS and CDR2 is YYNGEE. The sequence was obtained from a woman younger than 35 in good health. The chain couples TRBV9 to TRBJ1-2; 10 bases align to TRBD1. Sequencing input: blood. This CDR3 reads CASSPRPGTGDLYYGYTF. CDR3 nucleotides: TGTGCCAGCAGCCCACGTCCCGGGACAGGGGATTTATACTATGGCTACACCTTC.